Listed below are T cell receptor beta chains from one sample, sequenced in a study of shared clonotypes between healthy human individuals. Repertoires were generated with immunoSEQ multiplex PCR, while TCRdb's copy carries only in-frame clones and drops some. The sample contains about 2.4 million clones, 85% to 95% of which appear only once. The sample taken for sequencing was naive CD4+ T cells sorted from blood. These receptors were obtained from a man younger than 35 in good health. Both conserved end residues are part of each CDR3. The D gene is left open where the match is weak. Only part of the rows carry a size: once, few, many, or a class if the clone is expanded.

d_gene: .
abundance: .
v_gene: TRBV7-2
j_gene: TRBJ1-6
CDR3nt: TGTGCCAGCAGCCCTACCGTGGATTTGAATTCACCCCTCCACTTT
CDR3aa: CASSPTVDLNSPLHF

d_gene: .
abundance: .
v_gene: TRBV7-9
j_gene: TRBJ2-6
CDR3nt: TGTGCCAGCCATTCGTGGCTCGGGGCCAACGTCCTGACTTTC
CDR3aa: CASHSWLGANVLTF

d_gene: .
abundance: .
v_gene: TRBV15
j_gene: TRBJ2-1
CDR3nt: TGTGCCACCAGCGCAGGGACTTCGTTCTACAATGAGCAGTTCTTC
CDR3aa: CATSAGTSFYNEQFF

d_gene: TRBD2
abundance: .
v_gene: TRBV25-1
j_gene: TRBJ2-1
CDR3nt: TGTGCCAGCAGTGTCGCTAGCGGAAGCTTCTACAATGAGCAGTTCTTC
CDR3aa: CASSVASGSFYNEQFF

d_gene: TRBD2
abundance: .
v_gene: TRBV7-2
j_gene: TRBJ2-3
CDR3nt: TGTGCCAGCAGCTTACGGCGGGGGAGAGGGGCAGATACGCAGTATTTT
CDR3aa: CASSLRRGRGADTQYF

d_gene: .
abundance: .
v_gene: TRBV5-1
j_gene: TRBJ2-7
CDR3nt: TGCGCCAGCAGCTCCGAACCTTCGGGCCCGGCTTACGAGCAGTACTTC
CDR3aa: CASSSEPSGPAYEQYF

d_gene: .
abundance: .
v_gene: TRBV6-5
j_gene: TRBJ1-4
CDR3nt: TGTGCCAGCAAGCGGGGTACTAATGAAAAACTGTTTTTT
CDR3aa: CASKRGTNEKLFF

d_gene: TRBD1
abundance: .
v_gene: TRBV11-2
j_gene: TRBJ1-1
CDR3nt: TGTGCCAGCAGCACTAACAGGGGGCGGATGAACACTGAAGCTTTCTTT
CDR3aa: CASSTNRGRMNTEAFF

d_gene: .
abundance: .
v_gene: TRBV27
j_gene: TRBJ2-5
CDR3nt: TGTGCCAGCAGTTTATTGTACAGGGACACCCAGTACTTC
CDR3aa: CASSLLYRDTQYF

d_gene: .
abundance: .
v_gene: TRBV2
j_gene: TRBJ2-3
CDR3nt: TGTGCCAGCAGGGGGCTAAGCGATACGCAGTATTTT
CDR3aa: CASRGLSDTQYF

d_gene: TRBD2
abundance: .
v_gene: TRBV5-4
j_gene: TRBJ2-7
CDR3nt: TGTGCCAGCAGCTTGGATCTAGCGGGGGAATACGAGCAGTACTTC
CDR3aa: CASSLDLAGEYEQYF

d_gene: .
abundance: few
v_gene: TRBV27
j_gene: TRBJ1-2
CDR3nt: TGTGCCAGCAGTGTGACAGGCAGTGGCTACACCTTC
CDR3aa: CASSVTGSGYTF

d_gene: TRBD1
abundance: .
v_gene: TRBV10-3
j_gene: TRBJ2-7
CDR3nt: TGTGCCATCAGGGACAGGGTACTCTCCTACGAGCAGTACTTC
CDR3aa: CAIRDRVLSYEQYF

d_gene: .
abundance: .
v_gene: TRBV5-1
j_gene: TRBJ2-7
CDR3nt: TGCGCCAGCACCCACCGGGACAGGGAAACTAGCGGGATAACTTCCGAGCAGTACTTC
CDR3aa: CASTHRDRETSGITSEQYF

d_gene: .
abundance: .
v_gene: TRBV10-3
j_gene: TRBJ1-5
CDR3nt: TGTGCCATCAGTGGGGCGCCCGATCAGCCCCAGCATTTT
CDR3aa: CAISGAPDQPQHF

d_gene: .
abundance: few
v_gene: TRBV6-1
j_gene: TRBJ1-2
CDR3nt: TGTGCCAGCAGTCGGGACAAAACTAACTATGGCTACACCTTC
CDR3aa: CASSRDKTNYGYTF

d_gene: .
abundance: .
v_gene: TRBV7-6
j_gene: TRBJ2-3
CDR3nt: TGTGCCAGCAGCGAGACGTTAGCGGGCACAGATACGCAGTATTTT
CDR3aa: CASSETLAGTDTQYF

d_gene: TRBD1
abundance: .
v_gene: TRBV11-1
j_gene: TRBJ2-7
CDR3nt: TGTGCCAGCAGCTTTACCGGGACAGTGACCTACGAGCAGTACTTC
CDR3aa: CASSFTGTVTYEQYF

d_gene: .
abundance: .
v_gene: TRBV4-1
j_gene: TRBJ2-7
CDR3nt: TGCGCCAGCAGCCAAGCGCAGGGTAGTAACGAGCAGTACTTC
CDR3aa: CASSQAQGSNEQYF

d_gene: TRBD2
abundance: .
v_gene: TRBV6-4
j_gene: TRBJ2-3
CDR3nt: TGTGCCAGCAGTCCGACGGGACTACCCTTGGATACGCAGTATTTT
CDR3aa: CASSPTGLPLDTQYF

d_gene: .
abundance: once
v_gene: TRBV15
j_gene: TRBJ2-3
CDR3nt: TGTGCCACCAGCAGAGGCGGAGGAGGCACAGATACGCAGTATTTT
CDR3aa: CATSRGGGGTDTQYF

d_gene: .
abundance: .
v_gene: TRBV2
j_gene: TRBJ2-1
CDR3nt: TGTGCCAGCAGAGGGAATGAGCAGTTCTTC
CDR3aa: CASRGNEQFF

d_gene: .
abundance: .
v_gene: TRBV13
j_gene: TRBJ1-6
CDR3nt: TGTGCCAGCAGAAAGGGGACGGAGCTTAGCTCCTATAATTCACCCCTCCACTTT
CDR3aa: CASRKGTELSSYNSPLHF